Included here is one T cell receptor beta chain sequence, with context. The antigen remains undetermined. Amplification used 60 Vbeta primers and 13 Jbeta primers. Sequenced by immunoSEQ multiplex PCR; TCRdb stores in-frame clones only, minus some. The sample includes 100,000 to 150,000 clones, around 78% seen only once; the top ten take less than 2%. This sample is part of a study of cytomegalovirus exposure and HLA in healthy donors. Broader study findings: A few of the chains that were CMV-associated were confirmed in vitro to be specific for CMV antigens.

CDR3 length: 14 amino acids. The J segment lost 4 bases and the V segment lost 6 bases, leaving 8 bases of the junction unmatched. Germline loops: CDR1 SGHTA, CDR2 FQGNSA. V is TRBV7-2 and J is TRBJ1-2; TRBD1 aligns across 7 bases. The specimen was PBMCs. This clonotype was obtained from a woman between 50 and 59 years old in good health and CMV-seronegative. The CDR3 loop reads CASSPYGTVYGYTF. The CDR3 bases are TGTGCCAGCAGTCCTTACGGGACAGTCTATGGCTACACCTTC.